The entry below gives a single T cell receptor beta chain sequence along with its context. The data were obtained in a study of blood T cell repertoires in COVID-19. Whole-study context: The United States, Italy and Spain were the sources of the acute and convalescent COVID-19 samples.

With 3 bases removed from V and 5 bases from J, the gap between germline ends came to 13 bases. CDR3 length: 14 residues. Germline assignment: CDR1 SGHAT and CDR2 FQNNGV. Clones were read by immunoSEQ multiplex PCR, and TCRdb kept only the in-frame ones, dropping some. This sample carries approximately 150,000 clones, approximately 83% of them seen once, and the ten largest clones take 9.5% to 13%. The sequenced material came from peripheral blood. The sequence was obtained from a man aged 70-80 years with active or convalescent COVID-19. The chain links TRBV11-2 to TRBJ1-2; D gene unclear. CDR3 sequence: CASSLGPDGYGYTF. Here the CDR3 DNA reads TGTGCCAGCAGCTTGGGCCCCGACGGATATGGCTACACCTTC.